This entry is about one TCR beta chain. This CDR3 has 15 residues. Germline V gene sequence: CDR1 SGDLS, CDR2 YYNGEE. The V gene end was trimmed by 5 bases and the J gene end by 1 base; junction bases not matched to a gene: 4. The method was immunoSEQ multiplex PCR; TCRdb's version includes in-frame clones alone and lacks a portion of them. The sample shows some 89,000 clones, less than 95% of them seen only once. The data derive from a study of technical replicates of blood from a few donors. Input material: T cells isolated from PBMCs. This receptor was identified in a human donor in good health. This chain links TRBV9 with TRBJ2-2; 8 bases align to TRBD1. The CDR3 nucleotides are TGTGCCAGCAGGACAGGGGCTCAGAACACCGGGGAGCTGTTTTTT. Residues: CASRTGAQNTGELFF.